Listed below are T cell receptor beta chains from one sample, sequenced in a study of beta chain features in type 1 diabetes. The table came from immunoSEQ multiplex PCR; TCRdb's copy has only in-frame clones and leaves some out. The sample holds about 930,000 clones; 17% are singletons and the top ten take 0.023%. Specimen: naive CD4+ T cells from blood. These receptors were collected from a woman aged 18-30 years in good health. Both conserved end residues are part of each CDR3. Each record gives: V gene, D gene, clone size, J gene, CDR3 protein, CDR3 DNA. D genes are given only for firm matches. Size tells how often a clone was seen (once, few, many) or the class of an expanded clone, and some rows leave it out.

v_gene: TRBV4-1
d_gene: .
abundance: .
j_gene: TRBJ2-5
CDR3aa: CASSQVEETQYF
CDR3nt: TGCGCCAGCAGCCAAGTTGAGGAGACCCAGTACTTC

v_gene: TRBV5-1
d_gene: .
abundance: few
j_gene: TRBJ2-1
CDR3aa: CASSLGASSYNEQFF
CDR3nt: TGCGCCAGCAGCTTAGGAGCGAGCTCCTACAATGAGCAGTTCTTC

v_gene: TRBV28
d_gene: .
abundance: .
j_gene: TRBJ2-7
CDR3aa: CAIMTVQPYEQYF
CDR3nt: TGTGCCATCATGACCGTACAACCCTACGAGCAGTACTTC

v_gene: TRBV29-1
d_gene: .
abundance: few
j_gene: TRBJ2-1
CDR3aa: CSVERSYNEQFF
CDR3nt: TGCAGCGTTGAACGTAGTTACAATGAGCAGTTCTTC

v_gene: TRBV29-1
d_gene: .
abundance: few
j_gene: TRBJ1-2
CDR3aa: CSVEDDRTDIYGYTF
CDR3nt: TGCAGCGTTGAAGATGACCGGACAGACATCTATGGCTACACCTTC

v_gene: TRBV14
d_gene: .
abundance: .
j_gene: TRBJ1-2
CDR3aa: CASSQDGPARRGYTF
CDR3nt: TGTGCCAGCAGCCAAGATGGCCCGGCAAGGCGTGGCTACACCTTC

v_gene: TRBV6-5
d_gene: .
abundance: .
j_gene: TRBJ2-7
CDR3aa: CASSYDRGRAWLYF
CDR3nt: TGTGCCAGCAGTTACGATAGGGGGAGGGCCTGGTTGTACTTC

v_gene: TRBV28
d_gene: TRBD2
abundance: few
j_gene: TRBJ2-1
CDR3aa: CASSLPGLSNEQFF
CDR3nt: TGTGCCAGCAGTTTACCGGGACTAAGCAATGAGCAGTTCTTC

v_gene: TRBV7-2
d_gene: TRBD1
abundance: .
j_gene: TRBJ2-7
CDR3aa: CASSLVGTAYEQYF
CDR3nt: TGTGCCAGCAGCTTAGTCGGGACAGCCTACGAGCAGTACTTC

v_gene: TRBV2
d_gene: TRBD2
abundance: .
j_gene: TRBJ2-3
CDR3aa: CASIGDYTDTQYF
CDR3nt: TGTGCCAGCATTGGGGACTACACAGATACGCAGTATTTT

v_gene: TRBV7-6
d_gene: .
abundance: .
j_gene: TRBJ1-2
CDR3aa: CASTGKGGFGYTF
CDR3nt: TGTGCCAGCACCGGGAAGGGGGGTTTCGGCTACACCTTC

v_gene: TRBV15
d_gene: .
abundance: .
j_gene: TRBJ2-4
CDR3aa: CATSSRAKNIQYF
CDR3nt: TGTGCCACCAGCTCCAGGGCCAAAAACATTCAGTACTTC

v_gene: TRBV28
d_gene: TRBD2
abundance: .
j_gene: TRBJ2-2
CDR3aa: CASSSLAGGPGELFF
CDR3nt: TGTGCCAGCAGCTCACTAGCGGGAGGGCCAGGGGAGCTGTTTTTT

v_gene: TRBV5-1
d_gene: .
abundance: few
j_gene: TRBJ2-5
CDR3aa: CASSLGRARVQETQYF
CDR3nt: TGCGCCAGCAGCTTGGGCCGGGCTAGAGTCCAAGAGACCCAGTACTTC

v_gene: TRBV11-2
d_gene: .
abundance: few
j_gene: TRBJ2-1
CDR3aa: CASSLGGYYTNEQFF
CDR3nt: TGTGCCAGCAGCTTAGGGGGATATTACACCAATGAGCAGTTCTTC

v_gene: TRBV28
d_gene: .
abundance: .
j_gene: TRBJ2-5
CDR3aa: CASRSPGTGTQYF
CDR3nt: TGTGCCAGCCGCTCTCCGGGGACCGGGACCCAGTACTTC

v_gene: TRBV28
d_gene: .
abundance: few
j_gene: TRBJ2-5
CDR3aa: CASSLIRGETQYF
CDR3nt: TGTGCCAGCAGTTTGATCCGGGGAGAGACCCAGTACTTC

v_gene: TRBV6-5
d_gene: .
abundance: .
j_gene: TRBJ1-4
CDR3aa: CASSRVDNEKLFF
CDR3nt: TGTGCCAGCAGCCGCGTGGATAATGAAAAACTGTTTTTT

v_gene: TRBV25-1
d_gene: .
abundance: .
j_gene: TRBJ1-3
CDR3aa: CASSESQFPGNTIYF
CDR3nt: TGTGCCAGCAGTGAATCACAATTTCCGGGAAACACCATATATTTT

v_gene: TRBV5-4
d_gene: .
abundance: .
j_gene: TRBJ1-2
CDR3aa: CASSPRTNYGYTF
CDR3nt: TGTGCCAGCAGCCCGAGAACTAACTATGGCTACACCTTC

v_gene: TRBV7-9
d_gene: .
abundance: .
j_gene: TRBJ1-4
CDR3aa: CASSKGVGKTNEKLFF
CDR3nt: TGTGCCAGCAGCAAAGGGGTCGGAAAAACTAATGAAAAACTGTTTTTT

v_gene: TRBV18
d_gene: .
abundance: .
j_gene: TRBJ1-5
CDR3aa: CASSQNNRAFNQPQHF
CDR3nt: TGTGCCAGCTCACAGAACAACAGGGCCTTCAATCAGCCCCAGCATTTT

v_gene: TRBV20-1
d_gene: .
abundance: few
j_gene: TRBJ1-1
CDR3aa: CSGRQTPEAFF
CDR3nt: TGCAGTGGGAGACAGACGCCTGAAGCTTTCTTT

v_gene: TRBV7-2
d_gene: .
abundance: .
j_gene: TRBJ2-7
CDR3aa: CASSPGGAGFYEQYF
CDR3nt: TGTGCCAGCAGCCCTGGTGGAGCGGGTTTCTACGAGCAGTACTTC

v_gene: TRBV28
d_gene: .
abundance: .
j_gene: TRBJ2-1
CDR3aa: CASSKALGSSYNEQFF
CDR3nt: TGTGCCAGCAGTAAGGCACTAGGCAGCTCCTACAATGAGCAGTTCTTC

v_gene: TRBV7-2
d_gene: .
abundance: few
j_gene: TRBJ2-1
CDR3aa: CASSLGPLAVDEQFF
CDR3nt: TGTGCCAGCAGCTTAGGGCCCCTGGCCGTCGATGAGCAGTTCTTC

v_gene: TRBV7-8
d_gene: .
abundance: .
j_gene: TRBJ2-2
CDR3aa: CASSLRAGELFF
CDR3nt: TGTGCCAGCAGCTTAAGGGCCGGGGAGCTGTTTTTT

v_gene: TRBV2
d_gene: TRBD1
abundance: .
j_gene: TRBJ2-5
CDR3aa: CASNRDREETQYF
CDR3nt: TGTGCCAGCAACCGGGACAGGGAGGAGACCCAGTACTTC

v_gene: TRBV12-5
d_gene: .
abundance: few
j_gene: TRBJ2-3
CDR3aa: CASQADHTDTQYF
CDR3nt: TGTGCTAGCCAAGCCGACCACACAGATACGCAGTATTTT

v_gene: TRBV4-3
d_gene: .
abundance: few
j_gene: TRBJ1-3
CDR3aa: CASSQEVRRGGNTIYF
CDR3nt: TGCGCCAGCAGCCAAGAAGTACGCCGTGGAGGAAACACCATATATTTT

v_gene: TRBV7-9
d_gene: .
abundance: few
j_gene: TRBJ2-5
CDR3aa: CASSSRDSQETQYF
CDR3nt: TGTGCCAGCAGCAGCCGAGACAGCCAAGAGACCCAGTACTTC

v_gene: TRBV7-9
d_gene: .
abundance: few
j_gene: TRBJ2-1
CDR3aa: CASSLGPMQQFF
CDR3nt: TGTGCCAGCAGCTTAGGGCCAATGCAACAGTTCTTC

v_gene: TRBV27
d_gene: .
abundance: few
j_gene: TRBJ1-5
CDR3aa: CASSLTGRNQPQHF
CDR3nt: TGTGCCAGCAGTTTAACAGGACGCAATCAGCCCCAGCATTTT